A selection of T cell receptor beta chains follows, all from one sample in a study of circulating CD8 cells and anti-PD-1 response in melanoma. TCRdb re-derived calls from the reads in MiXCR, one entry per CDR3 protein. This table has several hundred distinct CDR3 sequences, 10% to 15% appearing once. This specimen consisted of CD8+ T cells from PBMCs, obtained at baseline or after one month of anti-PD-1 therapy (not recorded which). Receptor source: a human donor with melanoma. Each CDR3 is given with its conserved first and last residue. D genes are given only for firm matches. A clone size is listed for some rows: how often the clone was seen (once, few, many), or a class if it is expanded.

v_gene: TRBV19; d_gene: TRBD1; j_gene: TRBJ2-3; abundance: few; CDR3aa: CASSDRPGGVNTQYF; CDR3nt: TGTGCCAGTAGTGACCGCCCAGGGGGTGTAAATACGCAGTATTTT
v_gene: TRBV19; d_gene: TRBD1; j_gene: TRBJ1-1; abundance: medium-sized; CDR3aa: CASSLQGVITEAFF; CDR3nt: TGTGCCAGTAGTCTCCAGGGGGTAATCACTGAAGCTTTCTTT
v_gene: TRBV10-2; d_gene: .; j_gene: TRBJ1-5; abundance: once; CDR3aa: CASSGTGNQPQHF; CDR3nt: TGCGCCAGCAGTGGAACGGGGAATCAGCCCCAGCATTTT
v_gene: TRBV7-9; d_gene: .; j_gene: TRBJ1-1; abundance: medium-sized; CDR3aa: CASSPPQITEAFF; CDR3nt: TGTGCCAGCAGCCCCCCGCAAATCACTGAAGCTTTCTTT
v_gene: TRBV2; d_gene: .; j_gene: TRBJ2-5; abundance: large; CDR3aa: CASSGGTSMSPAQYF; CDR3nt: TGTGCCAGCAGCGGCGGGACTTCGATGTCCCCGGCCCAGTACTTC
v_gene: TRBV6-4; d_gene: TRBD1; j_gene: TRBJ2-2; abundance: large; CDR3aa: CATKTGTGDTGELFF; CDR3nt: TGTGCCACCAAGACCGGGACAGGGGACACCGGGGAGCTGTTTTTT
v_gene: TRBV11-2; d_gene: .; j_gene: TRBJ2-3; abundance: large; CDR3aa: CASSRGSGSTDTQYF; CDR3nt: TGTGCCAGCAGCCGAGGATCGGGCTCCACAGATACGCAGTATTTT
v_gene: TRBV7-6; d_gene: .; j_gene: TRBJ2-1; abundance: few; CDR3aa: CASSLDGHNEQFF; CDR3nt: TGTGCCAGCAGCTTAGATGGGCACAATGAGCAGTTCTTC
v_gene: TRBV2; d_gene: .; j_gene: TRBJ2-3; abundance: large; CDR3aa: CASSEGITDTQYF; CDR3nt: TGTGCCAGCAGTGAAGGAATCACAGATACGCAGTATTTT
v_gene: TRBV20-1; d_gene: .; j_gene: TRBJ1-1; abundance: .; CDR3aa: CSARDVQGGDTEAFF; CDR3nt: TGCAGTGCTAGAGATGTGCAGGGAGGGGACACTGAAGCTTTCTTT
v_gene: TRBV30; d_gene: TRBD1; j_gene: TRBJ2-2; abundance: medium-sized; CDR3aa: CAWSVRGLDTGELFF; CDR3nt: TGTGCCTGGAGTGTAAGGGGGCTGGACACCGGGGAGCTGTTTTTT
v_gene: TRBV28; d_gene: .; j_gene: TRBJ2-2; abundance: few; CDR3aa: CASSFRGTGELFF; CDR3nt: TGTGCCAGCAGTTTCCGGGGGACCGGGGAGCTGTTTTTT
v_gene: TRBV20-1; d_gene: TRBD1; j_gene: TRBJ1-5; abundance: medium-sized; CDR3aa: CSARDKWTGGVSGSQPQHF; CDR3nt: TGCAGTGCTAGAGATAAGTGGACAGGGGGCGTATCAGGCTCTCAGCCCCAGCATTTT
v_gene: TRBV3-2; d_gene: .; j_gene: TRBJ1-1; abundance: large; CDR3aa: CASSHAGASQGNLLSNTEAFF; CDR3nt: TGTGCCAGCAGCCACGCAGGGGCATCACAGGGCAACCTCTTATCGAACACTGAAGCTTTCTTT
v_gene: TRBV7-6; d_gene: .; j_gene: TRBJ2-7; abundance: .; CDR3aa: CASSLWGAPPLNGQYF; CDR3nt: TGTGCCAGCAGCTTATGGGGGGCTCCCCCCCTAAACGGGCAGTACTTC
v_gene: TRBV20-1; d_gene: .; j_gene: TRBJ2-7; abundance: medium-sized; CDR3aa: CSARVPRDNAEQYF; CDR3nt: TGCAGTGCTAGAGTCCCTAGGGACAATGCCGAGCAGTACTTC
v_gene: TRBV19; d_gene: .; j_gene: TRBJ2-3; abundance: large; CDR3aa: CASSFVASRDTQYF; CDR3nt: TGTGCCAGTAGTTTTGTGGCCTCCCGAGATACGCAGTATTTT
v_gene: TRBV28; d_gene: TRBD2; j_gene: TRBJ2-3; abundance: large; CDR3aa: CASTASGGNLDTQYF; CDR3nt: TGTGCCAGCACGGCTAGCGGGGGGAATCTCGATACGCAGTATTTT
v_gene: TRBV19; d_gene: TRBD2; j_gene: TRBJ2-2; abundance: large; CDR3aa: CASSIVAGANTGELFF; CDR3nt: TGTGCCAGTAGTATAGTTGCGGGGGCGAACACCGGGGAGCTGTTTTTT
v_gene: TRBV19; d_gene: TRBD1; j_gene: TRBJ2-3; abundance: large; CDR3aa: CASSPTDRGRDTQYF; CDR3nt: TGTGCCAGTAGTCCCACGGACAGGGGAAGGGATACGCAGTATTTT
v_gene: TRBV12-3/TRBV12-4; d_gene: .; j_gene: TRBJ1-6; abundance: large; CDR3aa: CASSPGGVTALHF; CDR3nt: TGTGCCAGCAGCCCGGGGGGGGTCACGGCCCTCCACTTT
v_gene: TRBV14; d_gene: TRBD1; j_gene: TRBJ2-7; abundance: .; CDR3aa: CASSQVVGGTGYEQYF; CDR3nt: TGTGCCAGCAGCCAAGTCGTCGGGGGGACAGGGTACGAGCAGTACTTC
v_gene: TRBV20-1; d_gene: TRBD1; j_gene: TRBJ2-7; abundance: large; CDR3aa: CSAQEGTGRILEQYF; CDR3nt: TGCAGTGCTCAGGAGGGGACAGGGCGAATCTTAGAGCAGTACTTC
v_gene: TRBV12-5; d_gene: .; j_gene: TRBJ1-4; abundance: .; CDR3aa: CASGPGWSNEKLFF; CDR3nt: TGTGCTAGTGGCCCTGGCTGGAGTAATGAAAAACTGTTTTTT
v_gene: TRBV12-5; d_gene: .; j_gene: TRBJ2-3; abundance: large; CDR3aa: CASGLPHLTSSTDTQYF; CDR3nt: TGTGCTAGTGGTTTGCCCCATTTGACATCTAGCACAGATACGCAGTATTTT
v_gene: TRBV2; d_gene: TRBD2; j_gene: TRBJ2-7; abundance: few; CDR3aa: CASDLAGKSSYEQYF; CDR3nt: TGTGCCAGCGACCTAGCGGGGAAGAGCTCCTACGAGCAGTACTTC
v_gene: TRBV7-2; d_gene: .; j_gene: TRBJ1-1; abundance: large; CDR3aa: CASSLLRTEAFF; CDR3nt: TGTGCCAGCAGCTTACTACGGACTGAAGCTTTCTTT
v_gene: TRBV5-5; d_gene: .; j_gene: TRBJ2-3; abundance: large; CDR3aa: CASSLGTTLTDTQYF; CDR3nt: TGTGCCAGCAGCTTGGGGACGACGCTCACAGATACGCAGTATTTT
v_gene: TRBV7-9; d_gene: .; j_gene: TRBJ1-2; abundance: large; CDR3aa: CASSLIINYGYTF; CDR3nt: TGTGCCAGCAGCTTAATTATCAACTATGGCTACACCTTC
v_gene: TRBV20-1; d_gene: .; j_gene: TRBJ2-7; abundance: medium-sized; CDR3aa: CSVDAIDSRSEQYF; CDR3nt: TGCAGTGTCGACGCTATCGACAGTCGTAGCGAGCAGTACTTC
v_gene: TRBV18; d_gene: .; j_gene: TRBJ2-1; abundance: .; CDR3aa: CASSPTGYYNERFF; CDR3nt: TGTGCCAGCTCACCAACAGGGTACTACAATGAGCGGTTCTTC
v_gene: TRBV3-1; d_gene: .; j_gene: TRBJ1-2; abundance: medium-sized; CDR3aa: CASSQAGNRRYGYTF; CDR3nt: TGTGCCAGCAGCCAAGCTGGGAATCGTCGCTATGGCTACACCTTC
v_gene: TRBV2; d_gene: TRBD1; j_gene: TRBJ2-1; abundance: medium-sized; CDR3aa: CASRYPGTGLNEQFF; CDR3nt: TGTGCCAGCAGATACCCCGGGACAGGGCTGAATGAGCAGTTCTTC
v_gene: TRBV5-4; d_gene: .; j_gene: TRBJ2-3; abundance: .; CDR3aa: CASSLQGTTDTQYF; CDR3nt: TGTGCCAGCAGCTTGCAGGGAACGACAGATACGCAGTATTTT
v_gene: TRBV2; d_gene: TRBD1; j_gene: TRBJ1-1; abundance: large; CDR3aa: CASSHGTGLMNTEAFF; CDR3nt: TGTGCCAGCAGCCACGGGACAGGGCTTATGAACACTGAAGCTTTCTTT
v_gene: TRBV4-1; d_gene: .; j_gene: TRBJ1-2; abundance: medium-sized; CDR3aa: CASSQESREVRGYTF; CDR3nt: TGCGCCAGCAGCCAAGAGAGCCGGGAAGTCCGTGGCTACACCTTC
v_gene: TRBV9; d_gene: .; j_gene: TRBJ1-6; abundance: .; CDR3aa: CASGSPGAGSPLHF; CDR3nt: TGTGCCAGCGGGTCCCCAGGGGCTGGGTCACCCCTCCACTTT
v_gene: TRBV5-6; d_gene: .; j_gene: TRBJ1-2; abundance: hyperexpanded; CDR3aa: CASSLEVGSETYGYTF; CDR3nt: TGTGCCAGCAGCTTGGAAGTTGGCAGCGAGACCTATGGCTACACCTTC
v_gene: TRBV30; d_gene: .; j_gene: TRBJ1-6; abundance: medium-sized; CDR3aa: CAWNPGWRNSPLHF; CDR3nt: TGTGCCTGGAACCCGGGGTGGCGGAATTCACCCCTCCACTTT
v_gene: TRBV19; d_gene: .; j_gene: TRBJ1-1; abundance: large; CDR3aa: CASSTTGTGNTEAFF; CDR3nt: TGTGCCAGTAGTACAACCGGGACGGGGAACACTGAAGCTTTCTTT
v_gene: TRBV19; d_gene: .; j_gene: TRBJ2-3; abundance: once; CDR3aa: CASSTGWTRTDTQYF; CDR3nt: TGTGCCAGTAGTACGGGTTGGACTCGCACAGATACGCAGTATTTT
v_gene: TRBV29-1; d_gene: .; j_gene: TRBJ2-1; abundance: medium-sized; CDR3aa: CSVRSGIEQFF; CDR3nt: TGCAGCGTTCGTAGCGGTATAGAGCAGTTCTTC